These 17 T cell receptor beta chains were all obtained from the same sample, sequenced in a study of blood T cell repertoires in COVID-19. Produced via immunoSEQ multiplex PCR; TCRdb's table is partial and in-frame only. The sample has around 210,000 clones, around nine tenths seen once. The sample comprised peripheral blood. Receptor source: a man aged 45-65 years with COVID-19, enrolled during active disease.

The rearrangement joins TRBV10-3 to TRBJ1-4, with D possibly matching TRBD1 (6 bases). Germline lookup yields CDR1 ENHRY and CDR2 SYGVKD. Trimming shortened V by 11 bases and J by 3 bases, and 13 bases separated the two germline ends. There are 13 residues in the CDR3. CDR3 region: CAASGASNEKLFF. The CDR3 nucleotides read TGTGCCGCCTCAGGGGCTTCTAATGAAAAACTGTTTTTT.

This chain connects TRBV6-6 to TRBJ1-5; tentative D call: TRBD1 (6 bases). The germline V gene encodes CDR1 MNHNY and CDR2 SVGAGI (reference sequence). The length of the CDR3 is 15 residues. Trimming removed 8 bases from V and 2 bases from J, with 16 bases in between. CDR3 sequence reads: CASVDTGFGNQPQHF. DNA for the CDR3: TGTGCCAGCGTCGACACAGGGTTTGGCAATCAGCCCCAGCATTTT.

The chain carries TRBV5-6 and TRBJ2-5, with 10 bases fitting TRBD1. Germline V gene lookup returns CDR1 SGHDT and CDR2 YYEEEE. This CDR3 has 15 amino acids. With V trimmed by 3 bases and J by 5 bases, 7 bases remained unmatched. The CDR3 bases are TGTGCCAGCAGCTCCTCCGGGACAGGGGTGGAGACCCAGTACTTC. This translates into CASSSSGTGVETQYF. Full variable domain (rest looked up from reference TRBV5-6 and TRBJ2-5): DAGVTQSPTHLIKTRGQQVTLRCSPKSGHDTVSWYQQALGQGPQFIFQYYEEEERQRGNFPDRFSGHQFPNYSSELNVNALLLGDSALYLCASSSSGTGVETQYFGPGTRLLVL.

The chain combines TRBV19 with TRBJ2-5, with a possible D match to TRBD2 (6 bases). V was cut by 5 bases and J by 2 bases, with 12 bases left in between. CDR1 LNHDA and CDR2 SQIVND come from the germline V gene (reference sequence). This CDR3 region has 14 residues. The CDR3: CASSLSGAQETQYF. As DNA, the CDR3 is TGTGCCAGTAGTCTTAGCGGAGCACAAGAGACCCAGTACTTC.

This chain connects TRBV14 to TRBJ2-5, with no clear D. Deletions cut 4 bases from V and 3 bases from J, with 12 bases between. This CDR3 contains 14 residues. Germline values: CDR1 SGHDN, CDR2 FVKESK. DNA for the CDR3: TGTGCCAGCAGCCGGTTGGGCAGAAAAGAGACCCAGTACTTC. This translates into CASSRLGRKETQYF. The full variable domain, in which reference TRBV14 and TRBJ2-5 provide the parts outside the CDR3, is EAGVTQFPSHSVIEKGQTVTLRCDPISGHDNLYWYRRVMGKEIKFLLHFVKESKQDESGMPNNRFLAERTGGTYSTLKVQPAELEDSGVYFCASSRLGRKETQYFGPGTRLLVL.

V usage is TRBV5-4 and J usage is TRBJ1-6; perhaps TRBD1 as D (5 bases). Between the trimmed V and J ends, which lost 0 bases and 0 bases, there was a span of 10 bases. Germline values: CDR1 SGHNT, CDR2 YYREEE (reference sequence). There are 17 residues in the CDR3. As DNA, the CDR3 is TGTGCCAGCAGCTTGGTGAGAGACAGCTCCTATAATTCACCCCTCCACTTT. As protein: CASSLVRDSSYNSPLHF.

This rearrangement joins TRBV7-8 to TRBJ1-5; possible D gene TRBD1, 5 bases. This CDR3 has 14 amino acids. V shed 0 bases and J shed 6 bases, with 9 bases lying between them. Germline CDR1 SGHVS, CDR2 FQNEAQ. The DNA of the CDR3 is TGTGCCAGCAGCTTAGCGGGGCGTGTTCAGCCCCAGCATTTT. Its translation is CASSLAGRVQPQHF.

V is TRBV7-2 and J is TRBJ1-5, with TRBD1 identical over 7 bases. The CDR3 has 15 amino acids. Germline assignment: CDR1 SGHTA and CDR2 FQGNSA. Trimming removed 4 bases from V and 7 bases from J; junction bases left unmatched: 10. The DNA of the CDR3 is TGTGCCAGCAGCTCGACAGGGTTCGCAGGCCAGCCCCAGCATTTT. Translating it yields CASSSTGFAGQPQHF.

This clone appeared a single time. CDR3 sequence: CASSDPGQQETQYF. The DNA for the CDR3 is TGTGCCAGCAGCGACCCGGGACAGCAAGAGACCCAGTACTTC. This chain links TRBV7-9 with TRBJ2-5; TRBD1 agrees at 7 bases. The J segment lost 2 bases and the V segment lost 5 bases, leaving 5 bases of the junction unmatched. The CDR3 is made up of 14 amino acids. CDR1 and CDR2 (germline): SEHNR, FQNEAQ (reference sequence).

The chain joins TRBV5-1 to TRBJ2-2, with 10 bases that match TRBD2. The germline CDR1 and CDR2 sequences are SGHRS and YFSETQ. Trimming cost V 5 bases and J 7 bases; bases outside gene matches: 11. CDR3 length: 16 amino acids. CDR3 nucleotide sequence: TGCGCCAGCAGTGGCGGGCTAGCGGGAGCTAACGGGGAGCTGTTTTTT. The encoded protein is CASSGGLAGANGELFF. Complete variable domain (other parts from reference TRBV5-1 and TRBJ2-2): KAGVTQTPRYLIKTRGQQVTLSCSPISGHRSVSWYQQTPGQGLQFLFEYFSETQRNKGNFPGRFSGRQFSNSRSEMNVSTLELGDSALYLCASSGGLAGANGELFFGEGSRLTVL.

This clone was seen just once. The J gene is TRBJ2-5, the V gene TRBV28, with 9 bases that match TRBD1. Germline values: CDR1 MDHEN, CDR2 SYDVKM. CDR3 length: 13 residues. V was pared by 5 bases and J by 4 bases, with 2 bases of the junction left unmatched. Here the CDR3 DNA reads TGTGCCAGCAGTACAGGGGGCGTAGAGACCCAGTACTTC. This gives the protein CASSTGGVETQYF. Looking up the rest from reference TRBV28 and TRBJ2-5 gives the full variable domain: DVKVTQSSRYLVKRTGEKVFLECVQDMDHENMFWYRQDPGLGLRLIYFSYDVKMKEKGDIPEGYSVSREKKERFSLILESASTNQTSMYLCASSTGGVETQYFGPGTRLLVL.

CDR3: CASSVGTSGNWDEQYF. For the CDR3, the DNA is TGTGCCAGCAGTGTTGGGACTAGCGGGAATTGGGACGAGCAGTACTTC. This rearrangement joins TRBV2 to TRBJ2-7; 13 bases map to TRBD2. This CDR3 is 16 amino acids long. Trimming took 4 bases from V and 5 from J; bases not matched to a gene: 8. CDR1 is SNHLY, CDR2 FYNNEI, per germline.

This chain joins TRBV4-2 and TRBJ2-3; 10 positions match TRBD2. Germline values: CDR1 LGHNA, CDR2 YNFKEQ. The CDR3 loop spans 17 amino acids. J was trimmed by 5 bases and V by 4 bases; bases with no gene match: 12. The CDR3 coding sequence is TGTGCCAGCAGCCTTGGGGTAGCGGGGGGCCATAAAGATACGCAGTATTTT. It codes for CASSLGVAGGHKDTQYF.

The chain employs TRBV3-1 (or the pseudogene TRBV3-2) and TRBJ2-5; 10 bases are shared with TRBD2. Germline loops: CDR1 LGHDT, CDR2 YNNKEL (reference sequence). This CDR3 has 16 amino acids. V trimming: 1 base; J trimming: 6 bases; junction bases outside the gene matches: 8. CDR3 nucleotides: TGTGCCAGCAGCCAAGGGATTGGAGCGGGGGGGCAGACCCAGTACTTC. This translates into CASSQGIGAGGQTQYF.

The CDR3 here is CATSHGGPAGTEGEKLFF. DNA of the CDR3: TGTGCCACCAGCCACGGAGGACCAGCCGGGACAGAGGGGGAAAAACTGTTTTTT. J is TRBJ1-4 and V is TRBV15; TRBD1 aligns across 7 bases. From germline, CDR1 is LNHNV and CDR2 YYDKDF (reference sequence). V was clipped by 5 bases and J by 8 bases; unmatched bases: 20. The CDR3 is made up of 18 amino acids. Drawing the rest from reference TRBV15 and TRBJ1-4, the complete variable domain is DAMVIQNPRYQVTQFGKPVTLSCSQTLNHNVMYWYQQKSSQAPKLLFHYYDKDFNNEADTPDNFQSRRPNTSFCFLDIRSPGLGDTAMYLCATSHGGPAGTEGEKLFFGSGTQLSVL.

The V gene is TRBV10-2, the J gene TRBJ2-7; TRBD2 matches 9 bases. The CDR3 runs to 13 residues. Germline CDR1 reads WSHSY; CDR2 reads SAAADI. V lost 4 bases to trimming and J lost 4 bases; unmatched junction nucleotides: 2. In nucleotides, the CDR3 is TGCGCCAGCAGTGTGCTAGCGGGGTACGAGCAGTACTTC. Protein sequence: CASSVLAGYEQYF.

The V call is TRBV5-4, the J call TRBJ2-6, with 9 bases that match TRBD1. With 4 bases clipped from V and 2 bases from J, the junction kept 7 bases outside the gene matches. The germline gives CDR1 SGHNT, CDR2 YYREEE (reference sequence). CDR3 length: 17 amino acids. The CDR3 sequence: CASSTGQGSTGANVLTF. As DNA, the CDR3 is TGTGCCAGCAGCACGGGACAGGGATCGACTGGGGCCAACGTCCTGACTTTC.